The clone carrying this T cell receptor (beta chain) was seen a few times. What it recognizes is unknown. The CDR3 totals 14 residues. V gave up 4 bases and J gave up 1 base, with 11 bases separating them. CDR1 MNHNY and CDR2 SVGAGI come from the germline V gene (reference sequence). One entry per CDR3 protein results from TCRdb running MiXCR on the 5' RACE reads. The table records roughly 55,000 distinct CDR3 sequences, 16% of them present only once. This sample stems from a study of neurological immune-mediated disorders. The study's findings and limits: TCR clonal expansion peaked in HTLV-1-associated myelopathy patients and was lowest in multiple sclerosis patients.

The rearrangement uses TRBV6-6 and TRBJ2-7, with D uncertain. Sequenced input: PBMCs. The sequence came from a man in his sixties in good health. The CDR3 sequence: CASSSVKGSYEQYF. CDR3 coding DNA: TGTGCCAGCAGTTCCGTAAAGGGATCCTACGAGCAGTACTTC.